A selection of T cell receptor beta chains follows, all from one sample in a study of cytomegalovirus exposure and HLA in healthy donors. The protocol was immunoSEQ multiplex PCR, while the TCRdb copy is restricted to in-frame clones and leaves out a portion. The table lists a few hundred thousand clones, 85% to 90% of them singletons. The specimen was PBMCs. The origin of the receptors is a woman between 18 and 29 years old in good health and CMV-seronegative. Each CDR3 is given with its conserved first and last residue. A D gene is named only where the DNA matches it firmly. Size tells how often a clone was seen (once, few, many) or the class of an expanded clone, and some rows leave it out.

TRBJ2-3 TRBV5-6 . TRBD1 TGTGCCAGCAGCTTGAAACGGACAGGGGTAACAGATACGCAGTATTTT CASSLKRTGVTDTQYF
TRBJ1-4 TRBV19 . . TGTGCCAGTACCTTGACGGGGAGAACTAATGAAAAACTGTTTTTT CASTLTGRTNEKLFF
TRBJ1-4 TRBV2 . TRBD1 TGTGCCAGCACCCCGGTTGTAGGACAGGGAGGAGGAAACGAAAAACTGTTTTTT CASTPVVGQGGGNEKLFF
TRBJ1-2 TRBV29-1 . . TGCAGCGCCGGAACTCAGACAGTTGGCTACACCTTC CSAGTQTVGYTF
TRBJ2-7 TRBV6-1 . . TGTGCCAGCAGTGTCGACAGAGCCTACGAGCAGTACTTC CASSVDRAYEQYF
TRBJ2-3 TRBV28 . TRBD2 TGTGCCAGCAGTTTCGGGGGGATCGGCACAGATACGCAGTATTTT CASSFGGIGTDTQYF
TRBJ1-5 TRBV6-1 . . TGTGCCAGCAGTGAAGCAGCGGCTTCGCCCCAGCATTTT CASSEAAASPQHF
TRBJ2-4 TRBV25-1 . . TGTGCCAGCAGTGAGGAGGGCCGGAACATTCAGTACTTC CASSEEGRNIQYF
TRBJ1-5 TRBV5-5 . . TGTGCCAGCAGCTTGGGCATCCTAAGCAATCAGCCCCAGCATTTT CASSLGILSNQPQHF
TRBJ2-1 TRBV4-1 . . TGCGCCAGCAGCCGCGAGTACAGCGGCCAAGTCAATGAGCAGTTCTTC CASSREYSGQVNEQFF
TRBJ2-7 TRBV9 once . TGTGCCAGCAGCCCAGGGGCAGGCTCCTACGAGCAGTACTTC CASSPGAGSYEQYF
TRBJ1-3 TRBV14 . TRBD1 TGTGCCAGCAGCCAGGGACAGGGGGCGTCTGGAAACACCATATATTTT CASSQGQGASGNTIYF
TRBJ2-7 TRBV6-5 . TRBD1 TGTGTATTATCGGAGACAGGGGTCTACGAGCAGTACTTC CVLSETGVYEQYF
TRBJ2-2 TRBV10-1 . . TGCGCCAGCAGTGCGGGGATCGGGGAGCTGTTTTTT CASSAGIGELFF
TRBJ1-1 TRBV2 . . TGTGCCAGCTCCAGGCGGGGCACTGAAGCTTTCTTT CASSRRGTEAFF
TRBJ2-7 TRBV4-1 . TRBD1 TGCGCCAGCAGCCATTTTCCGGGACAGGGTTTATACGAGCAGTACTTC CASSHFPGQGLYEQYF
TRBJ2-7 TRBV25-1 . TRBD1 TGTGCCAGCAGTGAATACGACCCGGGACAGGGTCTCTACGAGCAGTACTTC CASSEYDPGQGLYEQYF
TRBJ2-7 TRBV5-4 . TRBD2 TGTGCCAGCACCGAAACGGGGGGAGCTGGGGCCTACGAGCAGTACTTC CASTETGGAGAYEQYF
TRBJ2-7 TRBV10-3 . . TGTGCCATCAGCCTAGCCCCCAACGTCTACGAGCAGTACTTC CAISLAPNVYEQYF
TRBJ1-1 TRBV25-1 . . TGTGCCAGCAGTTCGTTGGAGTGGAACACTGAAGCTTTCTTT CASSSLEWNTEAFF
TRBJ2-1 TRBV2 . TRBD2 TGTGCCAGCAGCCCCCGACTAGCGGGAGATAGTGAGCAGTTCTTC CASSPRLAGDSEQFF
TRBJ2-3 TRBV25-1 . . TGTGCCAGCAGTGACCACCGGACTAACACAGATACGCAGTATTTT CASSDHRTNTDTQYF
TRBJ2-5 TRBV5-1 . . TGCGCCAGCAAGAAAGGGGTAGAAGGGACCCAGTACTTC CASKKGVEGTQYF
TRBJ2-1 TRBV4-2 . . TGTGCCAGCAGCCAAGATATGGAGGGACCCAATGAGCAGTTCTTC CASSQDMEGPNEQFF
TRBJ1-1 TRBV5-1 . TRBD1 TGCGCCAGCAGCCCCGACAGGGCTAACACTGAAGCTTTCTTT CASSPDRANTEAFF
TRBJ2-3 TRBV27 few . TGTGCCAGCAGTTTATCGATGGTCCCAGGGGTAGGGAAGTATTTT CASSLSMVPGVGKYF
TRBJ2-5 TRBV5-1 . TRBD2 TGCGCCAGCAGCTTGGGGACTAGCGGGCTCGGCCAAGAGACCCAGTACTTC CASSLGTSGLGQETQYF
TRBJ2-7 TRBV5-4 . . TGTGCCAGCAGCCATACAGGGCAGTACGAGCAGTACTTC CASSHTGQYEQYF
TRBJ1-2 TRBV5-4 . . TGTGCCAGCAGGAGCGGGAGCAAACATGGCTACACCTTC CASRSGSKHGYTF
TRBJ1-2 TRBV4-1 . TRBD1 TGCGCCAGCAGCCTAAACCCGGGACAGGGGAACTATGGCTACACCTTC CASSLNPGQGNYGYTF
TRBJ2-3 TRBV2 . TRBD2 TGTGCCAGCAGTGGCGACCGGGCGGGAGCTGGAGATACGCAGTATTTT CASSGDRAGAGDTQYF
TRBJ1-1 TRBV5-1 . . TGCGCCAGCAGCGCGGCGGGAAACACTGAAGCTTTCTTT CASSAAGNTEAFF
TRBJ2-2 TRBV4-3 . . TGCGCCAGCAGCCCCTGGGAAAGGGAGCTAACCGGGGAGCTGTTTTTT CASSPWERELTGELFF
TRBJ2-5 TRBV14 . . TGTGCCAGCAGCTCATTTAAAGACAGCCAAGAGACCCAGTACTTC CASSSFKDSQETQYF
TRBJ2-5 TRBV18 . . TGTGCCAGCTCACGTGCGGCAGGGCTAGGGGAGACCCAGTACTTC CASSRAAGLGETQYF
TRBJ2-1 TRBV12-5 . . TGTGCTAGTGGTTTGCCGGCAGACGTCCTTGCCCGGGGTGAGCAGTTCTTC CASGLPADVLARGEQFF
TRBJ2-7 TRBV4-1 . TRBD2 TGCGCCAGCAGCCGGTGGGAAAAGGGAGGGCCATCTCTGAGGGAGCAGTACTTC CASSRWEKGGPSLREQYF
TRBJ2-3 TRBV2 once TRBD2 TGTGCCAGCAGTGACCTAGCGGGGACCACAGATACGCAGTATTTT CASSDLAGTTDTQYF
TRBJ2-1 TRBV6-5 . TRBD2 TGTGCCAGCAGTACGGGACTAGCGGGAGTACGGGAGCAGTTCTTC CASSTGLAGVREQFF
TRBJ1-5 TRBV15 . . TGTGCCACCAGCAGAGAGTCAGGGGATCAGCCCCAGCATTTT CATSRESGDQPQHF
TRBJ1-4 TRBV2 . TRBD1 TGTGCCGCCGCAGCAGGGGGAGCTAATGAAAAACTGTTTTTT CAAAAGGANEKLFF
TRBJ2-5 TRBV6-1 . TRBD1 TGTGCCAGCAGTCTGGGACAGAAAGAGACCCAGTACTTC CASSLGQKETQYF
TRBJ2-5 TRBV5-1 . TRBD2 TGCGCCAGCAGCTTGGCCCCGGGAGGGCAAGAGACCCAGTACTTC CASSLAPGGQETQYF
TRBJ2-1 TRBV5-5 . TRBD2 TGTGCCAGCAGCTTACAGACTAGCGGGGGGTACAATGAGCAGTTCTTC CASSLQTSGGYNEQFF
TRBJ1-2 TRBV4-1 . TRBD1 TGCGCCAGCAGCCAAGATCGGGCAGGGGGCGTTATAAAGCCGCACTATGGCTACACCTTC CASSQDRAGGVIKPHYGYTF
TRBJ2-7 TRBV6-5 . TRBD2 TGTGCCAGCAGTTACTCCGCGGGGGGGGGTGGCTACGAGCAGTACTTC CASSYSAGGGGYEQYF